This passage covers 17 T cell receptor beta chains from one sample sequenced in a study of blood T cell repertoires in COVID-19. Some clones are missing from TCRdb's copy, which holds only in-frame ones; the method was immunoSEQ multiplex PCR. The repertoire holds under 300,000 clones, around 87% seen once, with about 3.6% in the top ten. Sequencing was performed on peripheral blood. The receptor set was obtained from a man younger than 35 with active or convalescent COVID-19.

This clone has a single count. V is TRBV28 and J is TRBJ1-5, with D perhaps matching TRBD1 (5 bases). This CDR3 is built from 14 residues. Germline V gene data show CDR1 as MDHEN and CDR2 as SYDVKM. Trimming pared 6 bases from V and 5 bases from J, leaving 14 bases between. The CDR3 protein is CASRRQNNYQPQHF. The CDR3 DNA reads TGTGCCAGCAGGCGACAGAATAATTATCAGCCCCAGCATTTT.

The CDR3 spells CASSPFTISSYEQYF. DNA for the CDR3: TGTGCCAGCAGCCCCTTCACAATTTCCTCCTACGAGCAGTACTTC. The V gene is TRBV5-4, the J gene TRBJ2-7; no reliable D call. Germline CDR1 is SGHNT and CDR2 is YYREEE (reference sequence). This CDR3 comprises 15 residues. The V end was cut by 4 bases, the J end by 0 bases, with 14 bases between.

CDR3 sequence reads: CASSKRQGNTEAFF. CDR3 sequence (DNA): TGTGCCAGCAGCAAGCGACAGGGGAACACTGAAGCTTTCTTT. The chain is built from TRBV5-4 and TRBJ1-1; 7 positions match TRBD1. This CDR3 spans 14 amino acids. Trimming at V came to 4 bases and at J to 1 base, leaving 4 bases not matched to a gene. CDR1 SGHNT and CDR2 YYREEE come from the germline V gene (reference sequence).

Here the CDR3 reads CASNGQGYNEQFF. The CDR3 DNA follows: TGTGCCAGCAACGGACAGGGATACAATGAGCAGTTCTTC. The chain joins TRBV6-5 to TRBJ2-1; 8 bases map to TRBD1. The CDR3 loop spans 13 amino acids. Germline V gives CDR1 MNHEY, CDR2 SVGAGI. V was pared by 7 bases and J by 4 bases, with 3 bases of the junction left unmatched.

The genes are TRBV6-5 and TRBJ1-3; D is unclear. The V end was cut by 0 bases, the J end by 1 base, with 4 bases between. Germline assignment: CDR1 MNHEY and CDR2 SVGAGI. The CDR3 loop spans 14 amino acids. This CDR3 reads CASSYSESGNTIYF. For the CDR3, the DNA is TGTGCCAGCAGTTACTCCGAGTCTGGAAACACCATATATTTT.

The J gene is TRBJ2-7, the V gene TRBV7-2; maybe TRBD2 (5 bases). There are 15 residues in the CDR3. The germline V and J ends were trimmed by 0 bases and 4 bases, with 13 bases remaining between them. The V gene's germline CDR1 is SGHTA and CDR2 FQGNSA. The CDR3 coding sequence is TGTGCCAGCAGCTTAGCCCGAAGGCTAGCTTACGAGCAGTACTTC. This encodes CASSLARRLAYEQYF.

The rearrangement links TRBV25-1 to TRBJ1-6; possibly TRBD1 for D (5 bases). The germline gives CDR1 MGHDK, CDR2 SYGVNS. V shed 2 bases and J shed 8 bases, with 13 bases lying between them. The CDR3 sequence is 15 residues long. CDR3 residues: CASSEVGTGDSPLHF. DNA for the CDR3: TGTGCCAGCAGTGAAGTGGGGACTGGCGATTCACCCCTCCACTTT.

The chain joins TRBV3-1 (or the pseudogene TRBV3-2) to TRBJ1-5, with TRBD1 matching over 9 bases. CDR3 size: 15 residues. The J segment lost 6 bases and the V segment lost 8 bases, leaving 11 bases of the junction unmatched. Germline CDR1 LGHDT, CDR2 YNNKEL (reference sequence). CDR3 in amino acids: CASARDRENRQPQHF. For the CDR3, the DNA is TGTGCCAGCGCCCGGGACAGGGAGAATCGTCAGCCCCAGCATTTT.

V gene TRBV11-2 combines with J gene TRBJ1-3; no clear D. V lost 5 bases to trimming and J lost 0 bases, with 14 bases between them. The CDR3 consists of 16 residues. Germline V CDR1 and CDR2: SGHAT, FQNNGV. The CDR3 sequence is CASSRVGGPSGNTIYF. DNA for the CDR3: TGTGCCAGCAGCAGGGTGGGAGGGCCCTCTGGAAACACCATATATTTT.

The chain joins TRBV24-1 to TRBJ2-1, with no clear D. The CDR3 has 13 amino acids. Germline CDR1 KGHDR, CDR2 SFDVKD. The V gene lost 6 bases and the J gene lost 0 bases, with 5 bases spanning the gap. CDR3 nucleotide sequence: TGTGCCACCAGTAGGAGCTCCTACAATGAGCAGTTCTTC. Translated, it gives CATSRSSYNEQFF.

This chain connects TRBV9 to TRBJ2-1; TRBD2 matches at 9 bases. The CDR3 runs 15 residues. V lost 6 bases, J lost 4 bases, and 8 bases stayed unmatched. Germline V gene lookup returns CDR1 SGDLS and CDR2 YYNGEE. CDR3 DNA: TGTGCCAGCACCCCGGGGGCGGGAGGGTACAATGAGCAGTTCTTC. It is translated as CASTPGAGGYNEQFF. Using reference TRBV9 and TRBJ2-1 for the parts outside the CDR3, the full variable domain is DSGVTQTPKHLITATGQRVTLRCSPRSGDLSVYWYQQSLDQGLQFLIQYYNGEERAKGNILERFSAQQFPDLHSELNLSSLELGDSALYFCASTPGAGGYNEQFFGPGTRLTVL.

This clone was found a few times. The chain is built from TRBV2 and TRBJ1-5, with 8 bases that match TRBD1. V shed 6 bases, J shed 0 bases, and the junction held 4 bases outside the gene matches. This CDR3 spans 15 amino acids. The germline V gene encodes CDR1 SNHLY and CDR2 FYNNEI. The CDR3 DNA sequence: TGTGCCAGCAGAGGGACAGGTAATAGCAATCAGCCCCAGCATTTT. Its protein is CASRGTGNSNQPQHF.

The chain has TRBV27 and TRBJ2-7; D might be TRBD1 (5 bases). Germline CDR1 and CDR2: MNHEY and SMNVEV (reference sequence). This CDR3 is built from 15 residues. V lost 2 bases and J 4 bases, leaving 15 bases between the germline ends. The CDR3 DNA reads TGTGCCAGCAGTTTACGACAGACCCCCTCATACGAGCAGTACTTC. This sequence encodes CASSLRQTPSYEQYF.

This chain links TRBV28 with TRBJ2-3; TRBD2 matches 7 bases. Trimming removed 3 bases from V and 2 bases from J; junction bases left unmatched: 2. Germline V gene data show CDR1 as MDHEN and CDR2 as SYDVKM. CDR3 length equals 14 residues. DNA of the CDR3: TGTGCCAGCAGTTTCCGGGACTACACAGATACGCAGTATTTT. It encodes CASSFRDYTDTQYF.

The chain carries TRBV2 and TRBJ1-3, with TRBD1 matching over 7 bases. This CDR3 spans 14 amino acids. CDR1 and CDR2 (germline): SNHLY, FYNNEI. V was clipped by 6 bases and J by 7 bases; unmatched bases: 9. The CDR3 bases are TGTGCCAGCAGCGCTGACAGGGTGGGGAACACCATATATTTT. As protein: CASSADRVGNTIYF.

This chain uses TRBV3-1 (or the pseudogene TRBV3-2) with TRBJ2-2; 7 bases align to TRBD2. The CDR3 is 14 amino acids. Unmatched junction bases numbered 6, after V lost 5 bases and J lost 6 bases. The germline gives CDR1 LGHDT, CDR2 YNNKEL (reference sequence). The CDR3 is CASSTFRGAGELFF. As DNA, the CDR3 is TGTGCCAGCAGCACGTTTCGGGGGGCCGGGGAGCTGTTTTTT.

Comment on this clone: Sequence at one end of the junction differs from germline and may be a read error. Additional DNA sequences in this sample encode the identical CDR3. V is TRBV11-2 and J is TRBJ2-7, with a weak D call TRBD1 (6 bases). Germline assignment: CDR1 SGHAT and CDR2 FQNNGV. The CDR3 sequence is 13 residues long. This CDR3 is CAISGDTSYEQYF. CDR3 nucleotides: TGTGCCATCTCAGGGGACACCTCCTACGAACAGTACTTC. Filled out from reference TRBV11-2 and TRBJ2-7, the complete variable domain reads EAGVAQSPRYKIIEKRQSVAFWCNPISGHATLYWYQQILGQGPKLLIQFQNNGVVDDSQLPKDRFSAERLKGVDSTLKIQPAKLEDSAVYLCAISGDTSYEQYFGPGTRLTVT.